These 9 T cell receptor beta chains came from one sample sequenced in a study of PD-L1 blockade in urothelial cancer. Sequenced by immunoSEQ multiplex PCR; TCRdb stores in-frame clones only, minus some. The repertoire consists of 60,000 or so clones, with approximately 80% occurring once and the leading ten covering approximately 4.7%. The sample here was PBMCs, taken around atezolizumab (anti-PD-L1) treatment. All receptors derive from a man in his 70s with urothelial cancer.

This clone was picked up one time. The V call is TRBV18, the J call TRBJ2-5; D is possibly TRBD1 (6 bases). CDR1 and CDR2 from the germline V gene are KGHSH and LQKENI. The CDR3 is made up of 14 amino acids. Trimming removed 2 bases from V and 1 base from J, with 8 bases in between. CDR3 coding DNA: TGTGCCAGCTCACCAGTCAGGGGCCAAGAGACCCAGTACTTC. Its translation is CASSPVRGQETQYF.

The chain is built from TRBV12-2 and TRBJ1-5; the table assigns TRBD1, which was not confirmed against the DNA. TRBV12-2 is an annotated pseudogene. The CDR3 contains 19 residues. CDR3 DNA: TGTGCAAGTCGCTTAGATCAAGAGGGGGTGACTAATAGCAATCAGCCCCAGCATTTT. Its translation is CASRLDQEGVTNSNQPQHF.

This CDR3 is CASSSRTGDGYTF. The CDR3 DNA reads as TGTGCCAGCAGCTCTCGGACAGGGGATGGCTACACCTTC. The chain uses TRBV7-9 and TRBJ1-2; 9 nucleotides match TRBD1. The CDR3 has 13 amino acids. Germline V gene sequence: CDR1 SEHNR, CDR2 FQNEAQ (reference sequence). Trimming removed 4 bases from V and 6 bases from J; junction bases left unmatched: 3.

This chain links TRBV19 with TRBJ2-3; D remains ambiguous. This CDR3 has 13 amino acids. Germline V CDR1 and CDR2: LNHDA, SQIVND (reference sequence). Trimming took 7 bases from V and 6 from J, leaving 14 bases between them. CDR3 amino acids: CASIDRVLDTQYF. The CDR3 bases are TGTGCCAGTATTGACCGGGTACTTGATACGCAGTATTTT.

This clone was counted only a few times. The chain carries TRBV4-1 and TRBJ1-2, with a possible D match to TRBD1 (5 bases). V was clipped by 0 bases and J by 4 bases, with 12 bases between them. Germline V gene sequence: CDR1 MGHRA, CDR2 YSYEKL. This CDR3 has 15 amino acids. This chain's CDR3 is CASSQETVTVYGYTF. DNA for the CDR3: TGCGCCAGCAGCCAAGAAACGGTGACAGTCTATGGCTACACCTTC.

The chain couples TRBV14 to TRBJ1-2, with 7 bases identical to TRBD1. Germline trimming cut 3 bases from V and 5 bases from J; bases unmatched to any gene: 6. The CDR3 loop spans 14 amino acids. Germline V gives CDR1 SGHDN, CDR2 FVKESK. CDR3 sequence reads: CASSQVEGAYGYTF. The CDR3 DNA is TGTGCCAGCAGCCAGGTGGAGGGGGCGTATGGCTACACCTTC.

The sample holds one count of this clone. The chain's CDR3 is CASSWTGVWDTQYF. The CDR3 nucleotides are TGTGCCAGCAGCTGGACAGGGGTGTGGGATACGCAGTATTTT. This chain uses TRBV7-9 with TRBJ2-3; 9 nucleotides agree with TRBD1. Germline CDR1 reads SEHNR; CDR2 reads FQNEAQ (reference sequence). This CDR3 comprises 14 residues. V lost 4 bases and J lost 6; bases outside the gene matches: 5. The variable domain in full, completed from reference TRBV7-9 and TRBJ2-3, reads DTGVSQNPRHKITKRGQNVTFRCDPISEHNRLYWYRQTLGQGPEFLTYFQNEAQLEKSRLLSDRFSAERPKGSFSTLEIQRTEQGDSAMYLCASSWTGVWDTQYFGPGTRLTVL.

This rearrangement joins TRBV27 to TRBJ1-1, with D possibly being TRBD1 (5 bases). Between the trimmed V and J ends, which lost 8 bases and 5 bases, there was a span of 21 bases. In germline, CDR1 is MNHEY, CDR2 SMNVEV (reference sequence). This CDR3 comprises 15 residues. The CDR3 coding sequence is TGTGCCAGCCTTCCGCTCGGGGTGGAGGGGACTGAAGCTTTCTTT. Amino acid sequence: CASLPLGVEGTEAFF.

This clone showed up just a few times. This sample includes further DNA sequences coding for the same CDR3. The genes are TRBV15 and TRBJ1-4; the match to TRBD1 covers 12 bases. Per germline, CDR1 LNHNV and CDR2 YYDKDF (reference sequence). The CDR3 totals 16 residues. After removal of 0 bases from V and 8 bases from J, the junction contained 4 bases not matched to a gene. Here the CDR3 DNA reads TGTGCCACCAGCAGAGATCTCGGGACAGGGGGCGAAAAACTGTTTTTT. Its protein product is CATSRDLGTGGEKLFF.